Listed below are T cell receptor beta chains from one sample, sequenced in a study of T cell changes during pregnancy in multiple sclerosis. The table came from immunoSEQ multiplex PCR; TCRdb's copy has only in-frame clones and leaves some out. The sample consists of some 33,000 clones, around 92% of them appearing once. The material was CD8+ T cells from peripheral blood mononuclear cells, obtained in the second trimester of pregnancy. The receptors were sampled from a female donor in good health, enrolled as a control in a pregnancy study. The CDR3 runs from the conserved cysteine through the conserved F or W. Rows may omit the clone size; those that give it use once, few, many or a size class.

j_call,clone_size,v_call,cdr3_aa
TRBJ2-7,-,TRBV4-2,CASSQEDRGPYEQYF
TRBJ1-1,-,TRBV7-2,CASSPHSSGHGTEAFF
TRBJ2-7,once,TRBV5-1,CASSWDRPSYEQYF
TRBJ1-2,-,TRBV7-2,CASSTVHGYTF
TRBJ1-2,-,TRBV4-3,CASSQERDRGLYVYGYTF
TRBJ1-4,-,TRBV11-2,CASSLGEGGEKLFF
TRBJ1-2,-,TRBV10-3,CAIRAGGATDYGYTF
TRBJ2-1,-,TRBV7-3,CASSVGLAGDNHHEQFF
TRBJ1-1,-,TRBV7-9,CASSHGDSNTEAFF
TRBJ2-1,-,TRBV13,CASSFSGTGYNEQFF
TRBJ1-1,-,TRBV2,CASSVTGGDTEAFF
TRBJ2-1,once,TRBV6-5,CASSYTSGGYNEQFF
TRBJ1-1,once,TRBV15,CATKTVPASGTEAFF
TRBJ1-2,-,TRBV13,CASSPWEGLEYGYTF
TRBJ1-2,-,TRBV27,CASSLTGIDGYTF
TRBJ1-3,once,TRBV19,CASSIGQGRGSGNTIYF
TRBJ1-5,-,TRBV6-1,CASSEGGNQPQHF
TRBJ2-1,once,TRBV9,CASSALGQVLNEQFF
TRBJ2-7,once,TRBV15,CATSRDPAGVQYF
TRBJ1-2,-,TRBV30,CAWSSHRGEVDYTF
TRBJ2-1,once,TRBV9,CASSVDRGLAGFDEQFF
TRBJ1-5,-,TRBV27,CASSSGQGGQPQHF
TRBJ1-3,few,TRBV7-9,CATEWLTGNTIYF
TRBJ2-1,-,TRBV7-9,CASSSTESLAVDEQFF
TRBJ1-1,once,TRBV7-3,CASSSSGRNTEAFF
TRBJ1-1,-,TRBV5-4,CASSLEGANTEAFF
TRBJ1-2,-,TRBV12-5,CASGLSADRADYGYTF
TRBJ1-1,-,TRBV7-9,CASSLSRQTAFF
TRBJ2-3,-,TRBV5-1,CASSLYRSDSDTQYF